The 21 T cell receptor beta chains below all came from one sample that was sequenced in a study of regulatory T cells in long-lasting Graves disease. To make TCR beta libraries, researchers used iRepertoire HTBI primers and Arm-PCR of CDR3 regions. Each CDR3 protein gets one entry after TCRdb re-called the multiplex PCR reads with MiXCR. The table lists approximately 470,000 distinct CDR3 sequences, 15% to 20% of them singletons, with 9% to 15% in the top ten. Time point defined: newly diagnosed GD, antithyroid drugs for less than 3 months. The TCR library used RNA extracted from PBMCs. This sample also appeared in a second study, on T cells in Graves' hyperthyroidism and ophthalmopathy.

Specimen: peripheral blood mononuclear cells (PBMCs), collected at new diagnosis, from a patient treated with antithyroid drugs. These receptors were taken from a man aged 35 to 55 with Graves disease.

V gene TRBV20-1 combines with J gene TRBJ2-1, with D possibly being TRBD2 (5 bases). Trimming pared 2 bases from V and 0 bases from J, leaving 14 bases between. CDR1 is DFQATT and CDR2 is SNEGSKA in the germline V gene (reference sequence). The CDR3 length is 16 residues. CDR3 DNA: TGCAGTGCTAGATCCCGCAGCGGTAGCTCCTACAATGAGCAGTTCTTC. Residues: CSARSRSGSSYNEQFF.

This clonotype was seen more than once but under ten times. The V call is TRBV19, the J call TRBJ1-6, with D tentatively TRBD1 (5 bases). Germline lookup yields CDR1 LNHDA and CDR2 SQIVND (reference sequence). Trimming took 5 bases from V and 10 from J, leaving 15 bases between them. The CDR3 runs 14 residues. This CDR3 reads CASSLGDPISPLHF. CDR3 nucleotide sequence: TGTGCCAGTAGTCTCGGGGACCCCATATCACCCCTCCACTTT.

Ten or more counts support this clonotype. The chain couples TRBV12-3 or TRBV12-4 to TRBJ2-5; no definite D call. V was trimmed by 5 bases and J by 5 bases, leaving 12 bases between them. This CDR3 is 13 amino acids long. The CDR3 spells CASSAEVRETQYF. The DNA of the CDR3 is TGTGCCAGCAGTGCCGAGGTTCGTGAGACCCAGTACTTC.

This clonotype was detected ten times or more. This sequence joins TRBV5-1 and TRBJ2-3; TRBD2 is a possible D gene (6 bases). The CDR3 consists of 15 residues. V dropped 2 bases and J dropped 4 bases, with 14 bases sitting between them. Germline V gives CDR1 SGHRS, CDR2 YFSETQ. The CDR3 DNA is TGCGCCAGCAGCTTCGGCGGGATACCCTCAGATACGCAGTATTTT. This gives the protein CASSFGGIPSDTQYF.

Only a few counts were recorded for this clonotype. The rearrangement links TRBV28 to TRBJ2-1; 10 bases agree with TRBD1. After removal of 7 bases from V and 3 bases from J, the junction contained 21 bases not matched to a gene. Germline CDR1 and CDR2: MDHEN and SYDVKM. The CDR3 contains 20 residues. CDR3: CASTEFSSTGGAEGYNEQFF. CDR3 nucleotide sequence: TGTGCCAGCACAGAATTCTCCTCGACAGGGGGCGCCGAGGGCTACAATGAGCAGTTCTTC.

This chain connects TRBV24-1 to TRBJ2-2; D remains unclear. There are 13 residues in the CDR3. Germline V gene data show CDR1 as KGHDR and CDR2 as SFDVKD. Trimming left V 10 bases short and J 0 bases short, with 8 bases between. Here the CDR3 reads CATSKSNTGELFF. The CDR3, as DNA: TGTGCCACATCAAAATCGAACACCGGGGAGCTGTTTTTT.

This clonotype was recorded at least ten times. The rearrangement joins TRBV12-3 or TRBV12-4 to TRBJ2-5; the D gene could be TRBD1 or TRBD2 (5 bases each). This CDR3 has 14 amino acids. Trimming removed 10 bases at V and 7 bases at J, with 22 bases between. CDR3 sequence (DNA): TGTGCCACGGCCGTGGGGGAACGGAGTGGGACCCAGTACTTC. Its translation is CATAVGERSGTQYF.

There are many counts of this clonotype. The J gene is TRBJ2-3, the V gene TRBV24-1; D perhaps matches TRBD2 (7 bases). Germline V gene sequence: CDR1 KGHDR, CDR2 SFDVKD. The CDR3 spans 17 residues. Trimming cost V 4 bases and J 0 bases, with 16 bases left between them. The CDR3 reads CATSDGWGGPSTDTQYF. The CDR3 nucleotides read TGTGCCACCAGTGACGGCTGGGGGGGCCCTAGCACAGATACGCAGTATTTT.

In its sample, this clonotype was seen many times. This chain joins TRBV11-2 and TRBJ2-5; D perhaps matches TRBD2 (6 bases). In germline, CDR1 is SGHAT, CDR2 FQNNGV. This CDR3 spans 13 amino acids. The ends were cut back, 3 bases at V and 5 bases at J, with 10 bases in the middle. The CDR3, as DNA: TGTGCCAGCAGCTTTGGGGGGATGGAGACCCAGTACTTC. Residues: CASSFGGMETQYF.

The V and J genes are TRBV7-2 and TRBJ2-6, with D perhaps TRBD1 (7 bases). The CDR3 has 17 amino acids. V gave up 4 bases and J gave up 2 bases, with 15 bases separating them. Germline CDR1 reads SGHTA; CDR2 reads FQGNSA. The CDR3 bases are TGTGCCAGCAGCTCGAAGACAGGGAGGCCTGGGGCCAACGTCCTGACTTTC. Translating gives CASSSKTGRPGANVLTF.

This clonotype was detected only a few times. V usage is TRBV5-1 and J usage is TRBJ2-1, with TRBD2 as a possible D gene (6 bases). CDR3 length equals 16 residues. Germline lookup yields CDR1 SGHRS and CDR2 YFSETQ. Between the trimmed V and J ends, which lost 0 bases and 1 base, there was a span of 11 bases. CDR3 bases: TGCGCCAGCAGCTTGGGGGGCGGGGTATCCTACAATGAGCAGTTCTTC. It is translated as CASSLGGGVSYNEQFF. The entire variable domain, with the rest obtained from reference TRBV5-1 and TRBJ2-1, is as follows: KAGVTQTPRYLIKTRGQQVTLSCSPISGHRSVSWYQQTPGQGLQFLFEYFSETQRNKGNFPGRFSGRQFSNSRSEMNVSTLELGDSALYLCASSLGGGVSYNEQFFGPGTRLTVL.

This chain links TRBV29-1 with TRBJ2-2; D gene uncertain. The CDR3 totals 13 residues. The ends were cut back, 6 bases at V and 6 bases at J, with 14 bases in the middle. Germline values: CDR1 SQVTM, CDR2 ANQGSEA. The CDR3 loop reads CSVTTLRAGELFF. CDR3 nucleotide sequence: TGCAGCGTCACCACCCTTAGGGCCGGGGAGCTGTTTTTT.

The CDR3 sequence: CSVESLGGRDYEQYF. CDR3 nucleotide sequence: TGCAGCGTTGAATCCCTGGGCGGGAGGGACTACGAGCAGTACTTC. The chain uses TRBV29-1 and TRBJ2-7; TRBD2 agrees at 9 bases. Germline trimming cut 2 bases from V and 3 bases from J; bases unmatched to any gene: 8. The CDR3 runs 15 residues. Germline V gene lookup returns CDR1 SQVTM and CDR2 ANQGSEA.

Concerning this clonotype itself: A read error is possible here, since a much larger clone lies one base away. This chain connects TRBV20-1 to TRBJ2-1; 10 bases agree with TRBD2. Judging by the DNA end, TRBJ2-5 fits better; the J call may be wrong. Germline V gene data show CDR1 as DFQATT and CDR2 as SNEGSKA (reference sequence). The CDR3 loop spans 14 amino acids. CDR3 DNA sequence: TGCAGTGCTAACCCTAGCGGGAGTTTTGCGACCCAGTACTTC. Translating it yields CSANPSGSFATQYF.

In the case of this clonotype: This sequence may be a read error, since a much larger clone differs from it by one base. This chain links TRBV6-1 with TRBJ2-3; tentative D call: TRBD2 (5 bases). The CDR3 spans 16 residues. Trimming shortened V by 6 bases and J by 1 base, and 17 bases separated the two germline ends. Germline-derived CDR1 and CDR2 are MNHNS and SASEGT. The CDR3 DNA reads TGTGCCAGCAGACCCGCGCCGGGAAAAGGCACAGATACGCAGTATTTT. Its translation: CASRPAPGKGTDTQYF.

This clonotype has more than one count but fewer than ten. J is TRBJ1-2 and V is TRBV6-1; 7 bases line up with TRBD1. The V and J ends lost 8 bases and 4 bases, in that order; junction bases with no gene match: 4. The CDR3 extends over 12 amino acids. Germline V gives CDR1 MNHNS, CDR2 SASEGT. The DNA for the CDR3 is TGTGCCAGCTCGGGACAGACCTATGGCTACACCTTC. It is translated as CASSGQTYGYTF.

This clonotype was picked up many times. The rearrangement links TRBV12-3 or TRBV12-4 to TRBJ2-1; D tentatively fits TRBD1 or TRBD2 (5 bases each). The CDR3 runs 15 residues. Between the trimmed V and J ends, which lost 3 bases and 0 bases, there was a span of 9 bases. The CDR3 DNA sequence: TGTGCCAGCAGTTTGGGACGCCGCTCCTACAATGAGCAGTTCTTC. Translation: CASSLGRRSYNEQFF.

There are a few counts of this clonotype. The chain recombines TRBV19 with TRBJ1-1; 8 bases are shared with TRBD1. The CDR3 has 14 amino acids. With 9 bases clipped from V and 0 bases from J, the junction kept 6 bases outside the gene matches. Germline values: CDR1 LNHDA, CDR2 SQIVND (reference sequence). CDR3 residues: CASRTGFLNTEAFF. The CDR3 coding sequence is TGTGCCAGCCGGACAGGGTTCCTGAACACTGAAGCTTTCTTT.

A remark on this clonotype: With a much larger clone just one base away, this may be a read error. This chain uses TRBV28 with TRBJ2-1; D might be TRBD1 (5 bases). The CDR3 totals 12 residues. Per the germline V gene, CDR1 is MDHEN and CDR2 is SYDVKM. Written as DNA, the CDR3 is TGTGCCAGCAGTTCAACAGGTGAAGGGCAGCTCTTC. This codes for CASSSTGEGQLF.

At least ten counts were recorded for this clonotype. V is TRBV29-1 and J is TRBJ2-7, with TRBD2 matching over 8 bases. Germline trimming cut 6 bases from V and 5 bases from J; bases unmatched to any gene: 6. CDR1 is SQVTM and CDR2 is ANQGSEA in the germline V gene. The CDR3 has 12 amino acids. The CDR3 loop reads CSVRLAYDEQYF. In DNA form, the CDR3 reads TGCAGCGTCCGACTAGCGTATGACGAGCAGTACTTC.

Many counts were recorded for this clonotype. The rearrangement uses TRBV11-2 and TRBJ2-2, with D unclear. The CDR3 contains 13 residues. Trimming removed 4 bases at V and 6 bases at J, with 9 bases between. Looked up from germline, CDR1 is SGHAT and CDR2 is FQNNGV. The CDR3 coding sequence is TGTGCCAGCAGCTATGTGGGTTCCGGGGAGCTGTTTTTT. As protein: CASSYVGSGELFF. Full variable domain (remainder filled in from reference TRBV11-2 and TRBJ2-2): EAGVAQSPRYKIIEKRQSVAFWCNPISGHATLYWYQQILGQGPKLLIQFQNNGVVDDSQLPKDRFSAERLKGVDSTLKIQPAKLEDSAVYLCASSYVGSGELFFGEGSRLTVL.